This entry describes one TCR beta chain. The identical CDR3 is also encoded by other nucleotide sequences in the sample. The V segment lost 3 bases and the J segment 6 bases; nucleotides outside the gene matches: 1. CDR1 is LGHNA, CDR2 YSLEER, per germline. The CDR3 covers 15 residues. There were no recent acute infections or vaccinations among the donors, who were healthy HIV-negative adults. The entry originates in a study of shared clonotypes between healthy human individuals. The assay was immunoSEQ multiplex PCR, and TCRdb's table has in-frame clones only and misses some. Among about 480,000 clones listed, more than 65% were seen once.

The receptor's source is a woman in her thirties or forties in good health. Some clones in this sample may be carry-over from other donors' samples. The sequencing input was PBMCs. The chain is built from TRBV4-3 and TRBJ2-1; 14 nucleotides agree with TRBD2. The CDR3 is CASSQGLAGANEQFF. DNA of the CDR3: TGCGCCAGCAGCCAGGGACTAGCGGGAGCCAATGAGCAGTTCTTC.